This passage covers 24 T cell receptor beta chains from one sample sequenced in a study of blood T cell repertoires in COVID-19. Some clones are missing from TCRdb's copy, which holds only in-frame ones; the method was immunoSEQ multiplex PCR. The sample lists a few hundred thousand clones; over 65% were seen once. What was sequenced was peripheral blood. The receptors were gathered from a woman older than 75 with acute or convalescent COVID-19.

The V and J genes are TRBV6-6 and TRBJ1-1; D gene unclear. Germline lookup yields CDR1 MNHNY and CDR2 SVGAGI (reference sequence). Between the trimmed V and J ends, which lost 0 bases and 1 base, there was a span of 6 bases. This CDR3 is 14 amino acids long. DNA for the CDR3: TGTGCCAGCAGTTACTCGAGGGCGAACACTGAAGCTTTCTTT. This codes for CASSYSRANTEAFF.

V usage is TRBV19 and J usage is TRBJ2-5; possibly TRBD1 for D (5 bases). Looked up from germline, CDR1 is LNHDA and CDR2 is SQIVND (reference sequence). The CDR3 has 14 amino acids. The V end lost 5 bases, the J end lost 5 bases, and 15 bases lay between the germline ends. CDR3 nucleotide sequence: TGTGCCAGTAGTGCAGGGTCTCTCGGGGAGACCCAGTACTTC. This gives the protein CASSAGSLGETQYF.

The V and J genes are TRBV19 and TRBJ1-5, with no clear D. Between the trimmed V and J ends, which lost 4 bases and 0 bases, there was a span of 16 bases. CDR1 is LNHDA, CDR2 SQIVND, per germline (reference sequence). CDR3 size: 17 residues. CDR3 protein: CASSNREGSLSNQPQHF. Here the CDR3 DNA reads TGTGCCAGTAGTAACCGGGAAGGGAGCCTTAGCAATCAGCCCCAGCATTTT.

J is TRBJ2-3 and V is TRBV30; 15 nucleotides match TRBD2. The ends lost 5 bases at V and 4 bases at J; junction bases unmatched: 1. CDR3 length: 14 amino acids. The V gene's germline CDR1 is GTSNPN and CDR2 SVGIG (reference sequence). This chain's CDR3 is CAWGLAGGSDTQYF. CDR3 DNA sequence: TGTGCCTGGGGACTAGCGGGAGGGTCAGATACGCAGTATTTT.

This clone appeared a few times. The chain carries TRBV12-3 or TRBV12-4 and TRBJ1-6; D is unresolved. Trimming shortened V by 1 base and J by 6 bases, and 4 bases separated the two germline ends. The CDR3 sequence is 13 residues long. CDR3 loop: CASSLGSNSPLHF. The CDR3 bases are TGTGCCAGCAGTTTAGGCAGTAATTCACCCCTCCACTTT.

CDR3 bases: TGTGCCAGCAGCCTCGGGGGGGGCGGGAGTGTCAATGAGCAGTTCTTC. Protein sequence: CASSLGGGGSVNEQFF. V is TRBV7-2 and J is TRBJ2-1; TRBD2 agrees at 8 bases. J was trimmed by 6 bases and V by 5 bases; bases with no gene match: 12. This CDR3 spans 16 amino acids. CDR1 is SGHTA and CDR2 is FQGNSA in the germline V gene.

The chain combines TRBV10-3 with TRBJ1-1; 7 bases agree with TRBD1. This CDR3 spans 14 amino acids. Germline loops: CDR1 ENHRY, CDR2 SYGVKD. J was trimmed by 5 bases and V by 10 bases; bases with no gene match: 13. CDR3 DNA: TGTGCCACCAGACCCCAGGGGGATTGGACTGAAGCTTTCTTT. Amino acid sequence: CATRPQGDWTEAFF.

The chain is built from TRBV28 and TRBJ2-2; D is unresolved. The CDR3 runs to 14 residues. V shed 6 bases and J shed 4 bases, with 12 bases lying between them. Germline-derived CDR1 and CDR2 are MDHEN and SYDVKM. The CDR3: CASSTHVGTGELFF. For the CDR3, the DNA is TGTGCCAGCAGCACCCACGTCGGCACCGGGGAGCTGTTTTTT.

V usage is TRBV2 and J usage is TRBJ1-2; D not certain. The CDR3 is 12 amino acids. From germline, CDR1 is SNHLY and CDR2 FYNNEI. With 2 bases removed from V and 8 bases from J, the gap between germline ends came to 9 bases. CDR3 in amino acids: CASSEQVYGYTF. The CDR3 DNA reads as TGTGCCAGCAGTGAACAGGTTTACGGCTACACCTTC.

CDR3 residues: CASSLRSGTGVEQFF. CDR3 sequence (DNA): TGCGCCAGCAGCTTAAGAAGCGGGACTGGGGTTGAGCAGTTCTTC. The rearrangement joins TRBV5-1 to TRBJ2-1; 7 nucleotides line up with TRBD2. There are 15 residues in the CDR3. Germline V CDR1 and CDR2: SGHRS, YFSETQ. V lost 2 bases to trimming and J lost 9 bases; unmatched junction nucleotides: 11.

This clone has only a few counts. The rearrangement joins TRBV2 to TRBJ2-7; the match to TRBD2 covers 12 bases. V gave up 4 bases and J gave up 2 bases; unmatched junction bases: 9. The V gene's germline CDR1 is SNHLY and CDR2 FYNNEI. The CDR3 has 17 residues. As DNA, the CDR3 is TGTGCCAGCAGTGTGGGGCTAGCGGGAGGGGCGACCTACGAGCAGTACTTC. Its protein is CASSVGLAGGATYEQYF.

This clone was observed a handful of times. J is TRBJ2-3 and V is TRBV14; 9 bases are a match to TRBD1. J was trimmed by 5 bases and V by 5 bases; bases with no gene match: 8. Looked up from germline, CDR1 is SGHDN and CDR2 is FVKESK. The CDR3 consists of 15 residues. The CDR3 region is CASSYQGQGVDTQYF. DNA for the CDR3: TGTGCCAGCAGCTACCAGGGACAGGGAGTAGATACGCAGTATTTT.

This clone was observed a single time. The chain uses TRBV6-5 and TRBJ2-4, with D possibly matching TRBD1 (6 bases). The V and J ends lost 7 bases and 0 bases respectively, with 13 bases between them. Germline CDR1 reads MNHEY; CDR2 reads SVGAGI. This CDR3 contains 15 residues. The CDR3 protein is CASTRQEIAKNIQYF. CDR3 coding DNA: TGTGCCAGCACAAGACAGGAGATAGCCAAAAACATTCAGTACTTC.

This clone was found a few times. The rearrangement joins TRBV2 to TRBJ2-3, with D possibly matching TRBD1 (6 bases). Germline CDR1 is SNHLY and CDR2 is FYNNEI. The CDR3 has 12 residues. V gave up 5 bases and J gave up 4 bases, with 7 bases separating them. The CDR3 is CASSQGPDTQYF. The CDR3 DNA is TGTGCCAGCAGTCAGGGGCCAGATACGCAGTATTTT.

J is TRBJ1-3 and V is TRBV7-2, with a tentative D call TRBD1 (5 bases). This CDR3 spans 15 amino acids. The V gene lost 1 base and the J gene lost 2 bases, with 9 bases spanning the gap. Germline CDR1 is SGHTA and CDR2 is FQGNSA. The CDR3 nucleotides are TGTGCCAGCAGCTTAGGATCAGGGACTGGAAACACCATATATTTT. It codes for CASSLGSGTGNTIYF. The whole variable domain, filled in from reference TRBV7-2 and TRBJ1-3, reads GAGVSQSPSNKVTEKGKDVELRCDPISGHTALYWYRQSLGQGLEFLIYFQGNSAPDKSGLPSDRFSAERTGGSVSTLTIQRTQQEDSAVYLCASSLGSGTGNTIYFGEGSWLTVV.

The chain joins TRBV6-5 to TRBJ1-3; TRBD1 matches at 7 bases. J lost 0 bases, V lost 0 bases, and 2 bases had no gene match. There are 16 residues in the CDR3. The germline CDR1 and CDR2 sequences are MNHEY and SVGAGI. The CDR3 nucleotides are TGTGCCAGCAGTTACTCGAGGGGGCTCTCTGGAAACACCATATATTTT. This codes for CASSYSRGLSGNTIYF.

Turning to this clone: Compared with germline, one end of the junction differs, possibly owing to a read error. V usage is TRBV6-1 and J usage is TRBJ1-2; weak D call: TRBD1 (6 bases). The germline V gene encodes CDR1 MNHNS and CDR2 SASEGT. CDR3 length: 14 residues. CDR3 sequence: CASREDGQTHGYTF. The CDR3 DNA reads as TGTGCCAGCAGGGAAGATGGACAGACCCATGGCTACACCTTC.

CDR3 sequence reads: CASGGGRNTEAFF. DNA for the CDR3: TGCGCCAGCGGGGGGGGACGGAACACTGAAGCTTTCTTT. The chain employs TRBV10-2 and TRBJ1-1; tentatively, D is TRBD1 (5 bases). This CDR3 is built from 13 residues. The germline gives CDR1 WSHSY, CDR2 SAAADI. Trimming pared 8 bases from V and 1 base from J, leaving 11 bases between.

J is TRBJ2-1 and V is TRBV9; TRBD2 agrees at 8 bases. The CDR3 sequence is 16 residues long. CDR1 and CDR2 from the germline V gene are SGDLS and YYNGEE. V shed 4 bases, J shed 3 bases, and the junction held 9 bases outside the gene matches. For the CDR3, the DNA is TGTGCCAGCAGCCCCAGCAGCGGGAGACTCTACAATGAGCAGTTCTTC. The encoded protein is CASSPSSGRLYNEQFF.

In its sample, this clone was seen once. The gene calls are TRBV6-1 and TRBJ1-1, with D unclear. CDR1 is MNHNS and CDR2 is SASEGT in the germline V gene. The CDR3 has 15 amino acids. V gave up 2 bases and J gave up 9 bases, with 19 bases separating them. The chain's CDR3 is CASSEYERLGRKAFF. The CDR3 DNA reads TGTGCCAGCAGTGAATATGAGCGGTTGGGCCGGAAAGCTTTCTTT.

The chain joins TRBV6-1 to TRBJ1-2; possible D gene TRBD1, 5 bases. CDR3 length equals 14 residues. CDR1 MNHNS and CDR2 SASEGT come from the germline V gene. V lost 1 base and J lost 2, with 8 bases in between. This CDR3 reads CASSEGGLNYGYTF. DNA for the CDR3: TGTGCCAGCAGTGAAGGGGGACTGAACTATGGCTACACCTTC.

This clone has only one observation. The CDR3 spells CASSVGWGAYNEQFF. CDR3 nucleotides: TGTGCCAGCAGCGTAGGCTGGGGAGCTTACAATGAGCAGTTCTTC. The J gene is TRBJ2-1, the V gene TRBV9; D may be TRBD2 (5 bases). The V gene lost 0 bases and the J gene lost 4 bases, with 11 bases spanning the gap. The CDR3 loop spans 15 amino acids. The germline V gene encodes CDR1 SGDLS and CDR2 YYNGEE.

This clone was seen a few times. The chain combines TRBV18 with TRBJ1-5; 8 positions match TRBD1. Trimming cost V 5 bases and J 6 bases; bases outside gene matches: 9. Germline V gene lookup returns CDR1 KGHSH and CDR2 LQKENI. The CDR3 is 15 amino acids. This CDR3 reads CASSEGTGSSQPQHF. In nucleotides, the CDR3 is TGTGCCAGCTCAGAAGGGACAGGCTCGAGTCAGCCCCAGCATTTT. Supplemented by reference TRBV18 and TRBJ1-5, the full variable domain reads NAGVMQNPRHLVRRRGQEARLRCSPMKGHSHVYWYRQLPEEGLKFMVYLQKENIIDESGMPKERFSAEFPKEGPSILRIQQVVRGDSAAYFCASSEGTGSSQPQHFGDGTRLSIL.

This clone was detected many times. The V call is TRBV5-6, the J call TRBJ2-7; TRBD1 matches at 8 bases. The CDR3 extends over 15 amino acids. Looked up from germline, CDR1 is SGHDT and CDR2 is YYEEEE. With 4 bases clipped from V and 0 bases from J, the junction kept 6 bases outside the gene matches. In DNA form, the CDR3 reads TGTGCCAGCAGCGACTTAACAGGGGGCTCCTACGAGCAGTACTTC. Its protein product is CASSDLTGGSYEQYF.